These 32 T cell receptor beta chains came from one sample sequenced in a study of CD8 T cells in ankylosing spondylitis. TCRdb reanalysed the 5' RACE reads using MiXCR and keeps one entry per CDR3 protein. The sample consists of 150,000 or so distinct CDR3 sequences, 11% of them appearing once. The sequencing sample was made of blood, either unsorted or a sorted T cell fraction (not recorded which). The receptor set was obtained from a male donor with ankylosing spondylitis or in good health (not recorded which).

This clonotype has at least ten counts. The gene calls are TRBV2 and TRBJ2-3; maybe TRBD1 (6 bases). Germline lookup yields CDR1 SNHLY and CDR2 FYNNEI. CDR3 length equals 15 residues. V lost 4 bases, J lost 2 bases, and 13 bases lay in between. The DNA for the CDR3 is TGTGCCAGCAGTGGCTCGGCAGGGGCCACAGATACGCAGTATTTT. Protein sequence: CASSGSAGATDTQYF.

Only a few counts were recorded for this clonotype. The gene calls are TRBV20-1 and TRBJ2-2; no firm D call. The V and J ends lost 6 bases and 5 bases respectively, with 7 bases between them. This CDR3 has 11 amino acids. The germline gives CDR1 DFQATT, CDR2 SNEGSKA (reference sequence). CDR3 in amino acids: CSAGRTGELFF. The DNA for the CDR3 is TGCAGTGCCGGACGGACCGGGGAGCTGTTTTTT.

This clonotype showed up many times. V is TRBV9 and J is TRBJ2-3, with D possibly matching TRBD1 (5 bases). The germline CDR1 and CDR2 sequences are SGDLS and YYNGEE. The CDR3 totals 13 residues. Trimming cost V 3 bases and J 7 bases, with 12 bases left between them. CDR3 sequence (DNA): TGTGCCAGCAGCGCTGGTGGGGCTAATACGCAGTATTTT. It translates to CASSAGGANTQYF. Filled out from reference TRBV9 and TRBJ2-3, the complete variable domain reads DSGVTQTPKHLITATGQRVTLRCSPRSGDLSVYWYQQSLDQGLQFLIQYYNGEERAKGNILERFSAQQFPDLHSELNLSSLELGDSALYFCASSAGGANTQYFGPGTRLTVL.

V usage is TRBV2 and J usage is TRBJ2-3, with D uncertain. The CDR3 spans 12 residues. V gave up 4 bases and J gave up 5 bases, with 7 bases separating them. The germline V gene has CDR1 SNHLY and CDR2 FYNNEI. CDR3 protein: CASSVEEDTQYF. The CDR3, as DNA: TGTGCCAGCAGTGTCGAGGAAGATACGCAGTATTTT.

This clonotype was seen repeatedly, ten times or more. The genes are TRBV2 and TRBJ2-5; D is perhaps TRBD2 (6 bases). The germline V and J ends were trimmed by 3 bases and 4 bases, with 18 bases remaining between them. This CDR3 has 16 amino acids. CDR1 and CDR2 from the germline V gene are SNHLY and FYNNEI. The CDR3 coding sequence is TGTGCCAGCAGTGATCTTCCCGGAGGGCGAGGAGAGACCCAGTACTTC. Amino acids: CASSDLPGGRGETQYF.

This clonotype occurred many times. V is TRBV7-8 and J is TRBJ2-7; D unresolved. The V gene's germline CDR1 is SGHVS and CDR2 FQNEAQ. Trimming left V 1 base short and J 0 bases short, with 4 bases between. The CDR3 has 13 amino acids. The CDR3 DNA is TGTGCCAGCAGCTTAGGGGTCTCCTACGAGCAGTACTTC. Its translation: CASSLGVSYEQYF.

The gene calls are TRBV5-1 and TRBJ1-1, with TRBD1 matching over 7 bases. This CDR3 comprises 14 residues. Trimming removed 5 bases from V and 6 bases from J; junction bases left unmatched: 10. Looked up from germline, CDR1 is SGHRS and CDR2 is YFSETQ. The CDR3 DNA reads TGCGCCAGCAGAGGGCAGGGGGATTATGCTGAAGCTTTCTTT. Translation: CASRGQGDYAEAFF.

The chain employs TRBV4-3 and TRBJ1-1; no reliable D call. The CDR3 length is 13 residues. The ends were cut back, 5 bases at V and 3 bases at J, with 10 bases in the middle. Germline assignment: CDR1 LGHNA and CDR2 YSLEER. The CDR3 reads CASSSTMDTEAFF. The DNA for the CDR3 is TGCGCCAGCAGCTCCACTATGGACACTGAAGCTTTCTTT.

For this clonotype: One base away lies a much larger clone, so this may be a sequencing read error. CDR3 sequence (DNA): TGCAGTACTCACCCACTTGGCGGGGATCTTGGTTCACCCCTCCACTTT. Encoded protein: CSTHPLGGDLGSPLHF. The genes are TRBV20-1 and TRBJ1-6; D not certain. CDR1 is DFQATT and CDR2 is SNEGSKA in the germline V gene (reference sequence). V lost 8 bases and J 9 bases, leaving 26 bases between the germline ends. The CDR3 consists of 16 residues.

The sample holds many counts of this clonotype. The J gene is TRBJ1-4, the V gene TRBV6-6; D is uncertain. The germline gives CDR1 MNHNY, CDR2 SVGAGI (reference sequence). This CDR3 region has 12 residues. V was shortened by 6 bases and J by 3 bases, with 5 bases between the two germline ends. CDR3 DNA sequence: TGTGCCAGCAGACAGCCTAATGAAAAACTGTTTTTT. It codes for CASRQPNEKLFF.

The chain has TRBV4-2 and TRBJ1-2; 7 positions match TRBD1. CDR3 size: 19 residues. After removal of 4 bases from V and 3 bases from J, the junction contained 20 bases not matched to a gene. Germline CDR1 and CDR2: LGHNA and YNFKEQ. The CDR3 sequence: CASSPASSRVGQQYYGYTF. The CDR3 region has the DNA TGTGCCAGCAGCCCTGCATCTTCTAGGGTGGGACAGCAGTACTATGGCTACACCTTC.

The table lists this clonotype with many counts. This rearrangement joins TRBV27 to TRBJ2-7; D tentatively reads TRBD1 or TRBD2 (5 bases each). V was pared by 4 bases and J by 4 bases, with 11 bases between. Germline V gene data show CDR1 as MNHEY and CDR2 as SMNVEV (reference sequence). The CDR3 has 13 residues. CDR3 coding DNA: TGTGCCAGCAGTTCGGGACCGGCTTACGAGCAGTACTTC. Protein: CASSSGPAYEQYF.

The table lists this clonotype with many counts. The chain combines TRBV20-1 with TRBJ2-3, with a weak D call TRBD2 (5 bases). CDR3 length equals 14 residues. Trimming cost V 1 base and J 2 bases, with 10 bases left between them. Germline V gives CDR1 DFQATT, CDR2 SNEGSKA (reference sequence). The CDR3 protein is CSARGGLYTDTQYF. The CDR3 DNA reads as TGCAGTGCTAGAGGAGGACTGTACACAGATACGCAGTATTTT.

This chain links TRBV12-5 with TRBJ2-3; no clear D. Trimming took 1 base from V and 4 from J, leaving 9 bases between them. Germline loops: CDR1 LGHNT, CDR2 FRNRAP. This CDR3 comprises 14 residues. CDR3 region: CASGLDPSPDTQYF. CDR3 in DNA: TGTGCTAGTGGTTTGGACCCGTCCCCAGATACGCAGTATTTT.

This clonotype was counted many times. The V gene is TRBV6-5, the J gene TRBJ1-5; no clear D. There are 14 residues in the CDR3. The V gene's germline CDR1 is MNHEY and CDR2 SVGAGI. Trimming removed 0 bases from V and 0 bases from J, with 3 bases in between. CDR3 sequence (DNA): TGTGCCAGCAGTTACTCATTTAGCAATCAGCCCCAGCATTTT. This encodes CASSYSFSNQPQHF.

This clonotype was observed at least ten times. The chain joins TRBV7-8 to TRBJ2-2, with no clear D. V dropped 4 bases and J dropped 3 bases, with 9 bases sitting between them. CDR1 SGHVS and CDR2 FQNEAQ come from the germline V gene. This CDR3 has 14 residues. The CDR3 protein is CASSSSIDTGELFF. CDR3 coding DNA: TGTGCCAGCAGCTCTTCCATCGACACCGGGGAGCTGTTTTTT.

This clonotype was found a few times. This chain joins TRBV9 and TRBJ2-1; 9 bases align to TRBD2. With V trimmed by 3 bases and J by 3 bases, 7 bases remained unmatched. CDR1 and CDR2 from the germline V gene are SGDLS and YYNGEE. CDR3 length: 16 residues. The CDR3 loop is CASSGFSGSIYNEQFF. The CDR3 DNA is TGTGCCAGCAGCGGATTTAGCGGGAGTATCTACAATGAGCAGTTCTTC.

This clonotype was found many times. The chain couples TRBV7-2 to TRBJ2-1; unclear D gene. The V gene's germline CDR1 is SGHTA and CDR2 FQGNSA. The CDR3 is 13 amino acids. V was clipped by 2 bases and J by 6 bases, with 8 bases between them. Here the CDR3 reads CASSLLVSNEQFF. DNA for the CDR3: TGTGCCAGCAGCTTACTCGTCAGCAATGAGCAGTTCTTC.

The chain links TRBV28 to TRBJ2-5, with 9 bases identical to TRBD1. Germline values: CDR1 MDHEN, CDR2 SYDVKM. CDR3 size: 15 residues. V lost 4 bases to trimming and J lost 5 bases; unmatched junction nucleotides: 8. Here the CDR3 reads CASSSSPTGGETQYF. CDR3 bases: TGTGCCAGCAGTTCATCACCGACAGGGGGGGAGACCCAGTACTTC.

The chain joins TRBV7-8 to TRBJ2-5; TRBD1 aligns across 10 bases. CDR3 length: 15 residues. Germline V gene data show CDR1 as SGHVS and CDR2 as FQNEAQ. V shed 5 bases, J shed 5 bases, and the junction held 8 bases outside the gene matches. The CDR3 coding sequence is TGTGCCAGCAGCACCCGGGACAGGGGCGAGGAGACCCAGTACTTC. Translated, it gives CASSTRDRGEETQYF. The variable domain in full, with the rest retrieved from reference TRBV7-8 and TRBJ2-5, is GAGVSQSPRYKVAKRGQDVALRCDPISGHVSLFWYQQALGQGPEFLTYFQNEAQLDKSGLPSDRFFAERPEGSVSTLKIQRTQQEDSAVYLCASSTRDRGEETQYFGPGTRLLVL.

This clonotype appeared many times. J is TRBJ1-1 and V is TRBV3-1; D not resolved. V was trimmed by 1 base and J by 1 base, leaving 4 bases between them. Per the germline V gene, CDR1 is LGHDT and CDR2 is YNNKEL (reference sequence). The CDR3 totals 13 residues. The CDR3 bases are TGTGCCAGCAGCCAAGTTCAGAACACTGAAGCTTTCTTT. It codes for CASSQVQNTEAFF.

This clonotype turned up a few times. The chain carries TRBV29-1 and TRBJ2-7; 10 positions match TRBD1. Unmatched junction bases numbered 4, after V lost 2 bases and J lost 9 bases. The CDR3 spans 12 residues. Germline CDR1 and CDR2: SQVTM and ANQGSEA. The DNA for the CDR3 is TGCAGCGTTGAAAGGGACAGGGGTGCGCAGTACTTC. Its protein is CSVERDRGAQYF.

The chain has TRBV27 and TRBJ2-7; the D gene is possibly TRBD2 (5 bases). Between the trimmed V and J ends, which lost 2 bases and 0 bases, there was a span of 11 bases. This CDR3 spans 15 amino acids. Per the germline V gene, CDR1 is MNHEY and CDR2 is SMNVEV (reference sequence). CDR3 coding DNA: TGTGCCAGCAGTTTACGAAGTGGGAGCTCCTACGAGCAGTACTTC. Protein: CASSLRSGSSYEQYF.

In its sample, this clonotype was seen many times. V and J are TRBV6-1 and TRBJ2-5; 10 bases match TRBD1. Germline-derived CDR1 and CDR2 are MNHNS and SASEGT. This CDR3 has 13 amino acids. J was trimmed by 5 bases and V by 6 bases; bases with no gene match: 3. The CDR3 is CASRDRGLETQYF. The CDR3 DNA follows: TGTGCCAGCAGGGACAGGGGGTTGGAGACCCAGTACTTC.

The sample holds many counts of this clonotype. The chain links TRBV12-3 or TRBV12-4 to TRBJ2-1; maybe TRBD1 (6 bases). This CDR3 has 13 residues. Trimming stripped 5 bases from V and 5 bases from J, with 10 bases between. CDR3 loop: CASSQWTDNEQFF. The CDR3 nucleotides read TGTGCCAGCAGTCAATGGACAGACAATGAGCAGTTCTTC.

The V and J genes are TRBV6-5 and TRBJ2-7, with D perhaps being TRBD1 or TRBD2 (5 bases each). The V gene's germline CDR1 is MNHEY and CDR2 SVGAGI. The germline V and J ends were trimmed by 0 bases and 6 bases, with 12 bases remaining between them. The CDR3 length is 14 residues. CDR3 DNA: TGTGCCAGCAGTTACTCACTAGGGGCTAGCGAGCAGTACTTC. Amino acid sequence: CASSYSLGASEQYF.

This clonotype was observed many times. The genes are TRBV7-2 and TRBJ1-2, with 11 bases identical to TRBD1. Germline V CDR1 and CDR2: SGHTA, FQGNSA. The CDR3 contains 14 residues. J gave up 4 bases and V 4 bases, and 2 bases lay outside the gene matches. The CDR3 reads CASSWGQGGYGYTF. The CDR3, as DNA: TGTGCCAGCAGCTGGGGACAGGGGGGCTATGGCTACACCTTC. The full variable domain, in which reference TRBV7-2 and TRBJ1-2 provide the parts outside the CDR3, is GAGVSQSPSNKVTEKGKDVELRCDPISGHTALYWYRQSLGQGLEFLIYFQGNSAPDKSGLPSDRFSAERTGGSVSTLTIQRTQQEDSAVYLCASSWGQGGYGYTFGSGTRLTVV.

This clonotype showed up just a few times. The genes are TRBV11-3 and TRBJ2-3; D might be TRBD2 (5 bases). Trimming stripped 1 base from V and 3 bases from J, with 17 bases between. Germline values: CDR1 SGHNT, CDR2 YENEEA. This CDR3 has 17 residues. This chain's CDR3 is CASSLGASFEGTDTQYF. CDR3 sequence (DNA): TGTGCCAGCAGCTTAGGGGCTAGCTTCGAAGGGACAGATACGCAGTATTTT.

The chain employs TRBV3-1 and TRBJ2-3; 7 bases align to TRBD2. This CDR3 comprises 18 residues. The ends lost 3 bases at V and 2 bases at J; junction bases unmatched: 14. Germline CDR1 reads LGHDT; CDR2 reads YNNKEL (reference sequence). CDR3 protein: CASSQMPTSLGHTDTQYF. The CDR3 DNA is TGTGCCAGCAGCCAGATGCCGACTAGCTTGGGGCACACAGATACGCAGTATTTT.

This clonotype was picked up a small number of times. This chain links TRBV10-3 with TRBJ1-3, with 10 bases aligning to TRBD1. CDR1 and CDR2 from the germline V gene are ENHRY and SYGVKD. Trimming took 0 bases from V and 0 from J; bases not matched to a gene: 2. This CDR3 comprises 17 residues. The DNA for the CDR3 is TGTGCCATCAGTGAGTCGGGACAGGGGAGCTCTGGAAACACCATATATTTT. Translated, it gives CAISESGQGSSGNTIYF.

At least ten counts were recorded for this clonotype. The J gene is TRBJ2-7, the V gene TRBV29-1; weak D call: TRBD1 (5 bases). V was trimmed by 4 bases and J by 3 bases, leaving 13 bases between them. CDR3 length: 13 residues. CDR1 SQVTM and CDR2 ANQGSEA come from the germline V gene. The CDR3 loop is CSVVPSGNYEQYF. The CDR3 nucleotides are TGCAGCGTTGTGCCCTCAGGGAACTACGAGCAGTACTTC.

This clonotype was recorded many times. V is TRBV24-1 and J is TRBJ2-1; 12 bases map to TRBD2. The CDR3 is 17 residues long. Trimming at V came to 3 bases and at J to 5 bases, leaving 7 bases not matched to a gene. Germline V gene sequence: CDR1 KGHDR, CDR2 SFDVKD. The CDR3 region has the DNA TGTGCCACCAGTGATCGTCTACTAGCGGGGGGAGACAATGAGCAGTTCTTC. Amino acid sequence: CATSDRLLAGGDNEQFF.